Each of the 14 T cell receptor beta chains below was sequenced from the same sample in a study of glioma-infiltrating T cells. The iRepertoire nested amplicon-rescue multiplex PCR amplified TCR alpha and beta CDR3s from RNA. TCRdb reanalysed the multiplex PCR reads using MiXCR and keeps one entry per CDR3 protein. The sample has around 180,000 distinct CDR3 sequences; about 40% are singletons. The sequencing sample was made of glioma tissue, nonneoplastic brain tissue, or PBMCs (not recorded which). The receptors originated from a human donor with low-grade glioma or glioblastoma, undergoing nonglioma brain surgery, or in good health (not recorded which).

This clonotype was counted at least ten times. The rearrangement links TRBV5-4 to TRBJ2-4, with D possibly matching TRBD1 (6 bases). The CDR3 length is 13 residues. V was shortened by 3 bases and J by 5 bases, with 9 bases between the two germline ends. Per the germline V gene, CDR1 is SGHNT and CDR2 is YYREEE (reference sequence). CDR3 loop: CASSSPGENIQYF. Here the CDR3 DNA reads TGTGCCAGCAGCTCGCCAGGGGAAAACATTCAGTACTTC.

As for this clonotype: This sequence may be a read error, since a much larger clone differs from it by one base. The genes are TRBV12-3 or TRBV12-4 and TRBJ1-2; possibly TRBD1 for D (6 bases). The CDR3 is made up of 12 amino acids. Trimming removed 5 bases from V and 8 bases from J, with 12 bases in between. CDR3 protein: CASSIQGEGYTF. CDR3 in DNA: TGTGCCAGCAGTATACAGGGAGAGGGCTACACCTTC.

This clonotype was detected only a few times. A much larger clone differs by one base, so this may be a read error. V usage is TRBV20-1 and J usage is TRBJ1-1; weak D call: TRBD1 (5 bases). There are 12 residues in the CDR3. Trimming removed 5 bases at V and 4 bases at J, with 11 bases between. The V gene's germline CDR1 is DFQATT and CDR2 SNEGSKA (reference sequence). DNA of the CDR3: TGCAGTGCTGGGGACCCGAGCACTGAAGCTTTCTTT. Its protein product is CSAGDPSTEAFF.

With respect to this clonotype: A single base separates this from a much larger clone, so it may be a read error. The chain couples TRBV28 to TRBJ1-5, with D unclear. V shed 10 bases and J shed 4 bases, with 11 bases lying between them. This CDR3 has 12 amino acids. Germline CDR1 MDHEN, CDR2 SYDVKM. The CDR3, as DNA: TGTGCCATCACCGTAGGTAATCAGCCCCAGCATTTT. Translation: CAITVGNQPQHF.

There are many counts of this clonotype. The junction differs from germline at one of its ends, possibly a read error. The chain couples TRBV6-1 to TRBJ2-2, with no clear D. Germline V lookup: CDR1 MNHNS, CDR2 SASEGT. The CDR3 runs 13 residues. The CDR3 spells CASSELNAGELFF. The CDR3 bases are TGTGCCAGCAGTGAACTGAACGCCGGGGAGCTGTTTTTT.

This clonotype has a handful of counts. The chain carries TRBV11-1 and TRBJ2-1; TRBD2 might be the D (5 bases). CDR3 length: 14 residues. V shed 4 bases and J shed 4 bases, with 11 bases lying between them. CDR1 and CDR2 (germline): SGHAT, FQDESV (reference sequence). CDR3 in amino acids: CASSSGLGYNEQFF. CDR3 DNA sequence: TGTGCCAGCAGCTCTGGACTCGGGTACAATGAGCAGTTCTTC. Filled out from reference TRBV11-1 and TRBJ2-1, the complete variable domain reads EAEVAQSPRYKITEKSQAVAFWCDPISGHATLYWYRQILGQGPELLVQFQDESVVDDSQLPKDRFSAERLKGVDSTLKIQPAELGDSAMYLCASSSGLGYNEQFFGPGTRLTVL.

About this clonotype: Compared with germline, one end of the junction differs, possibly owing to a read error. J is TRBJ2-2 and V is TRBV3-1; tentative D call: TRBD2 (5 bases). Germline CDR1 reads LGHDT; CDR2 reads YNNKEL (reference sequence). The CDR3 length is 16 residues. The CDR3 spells CASGQRHGVNIGELFF. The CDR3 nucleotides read TGTGCCAGCGGCCAGCGCCACGGGGTGAACATCGGGGAGCTGTTTTTT. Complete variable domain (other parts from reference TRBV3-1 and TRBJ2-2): DTAVSQTPKYLVTQMGNDKSIKCEQNLGHDTMYWYKQDSKKFLKIMFSYNNKELIINETVPNRFSPKSPDKAHLNLHINSLELGDSAVYFCASGQRHGVNIGELFFGEGSRLTVL.

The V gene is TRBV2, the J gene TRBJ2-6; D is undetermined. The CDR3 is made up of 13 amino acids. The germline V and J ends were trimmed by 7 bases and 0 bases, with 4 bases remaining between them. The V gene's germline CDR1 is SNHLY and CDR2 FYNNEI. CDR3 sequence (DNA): TGTGCCAGCACGGACTCTGGGGCCAACGTCCTGACTTTC. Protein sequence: CASTDSGANVLTF.

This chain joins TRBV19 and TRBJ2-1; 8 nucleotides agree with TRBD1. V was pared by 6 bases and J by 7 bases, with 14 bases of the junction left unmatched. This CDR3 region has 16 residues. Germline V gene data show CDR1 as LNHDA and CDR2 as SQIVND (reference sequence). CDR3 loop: CASRDPPGTGRNEQFF. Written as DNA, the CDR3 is TGTGCCAGTAGAGACCCCCCCGGGACAGGTCGAAATGAGCAGTTCTTC.

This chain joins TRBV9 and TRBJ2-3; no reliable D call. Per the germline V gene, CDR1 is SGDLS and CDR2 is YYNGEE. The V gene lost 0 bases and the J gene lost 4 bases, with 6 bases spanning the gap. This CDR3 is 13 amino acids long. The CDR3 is CASSVGSPDTQYF. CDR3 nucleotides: TGTGCCAGCAGCGTAGGGAGCCCAGATACGCAGTATTTT.

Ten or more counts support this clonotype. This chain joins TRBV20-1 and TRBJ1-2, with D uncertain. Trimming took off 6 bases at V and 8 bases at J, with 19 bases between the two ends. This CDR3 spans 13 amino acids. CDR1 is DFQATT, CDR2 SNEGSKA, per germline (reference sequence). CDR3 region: CSAESPTHAGYTF. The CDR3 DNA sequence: TGCAGTGCAGAATCACCGACCCACGCGGGCTACACCTTC.

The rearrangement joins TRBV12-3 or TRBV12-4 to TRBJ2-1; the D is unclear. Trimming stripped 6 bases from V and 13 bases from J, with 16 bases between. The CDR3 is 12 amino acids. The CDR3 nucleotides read TGTGCCAGCAGGAGCTATGTTACGCCACAGTTCTTC. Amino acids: CASRSYVTPQFF.

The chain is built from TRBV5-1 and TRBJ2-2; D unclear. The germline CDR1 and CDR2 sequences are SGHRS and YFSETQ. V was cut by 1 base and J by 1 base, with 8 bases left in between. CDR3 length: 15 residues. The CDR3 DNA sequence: TGCGCCAGCAGCTTGACGGCGGAGAACACCGGGGAGCTGTTTTTT. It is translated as CASSLTAENTGELFF.

CDR3 in DNA: TGCGCCAGCAGCTTGTCTACAGGGGACGGCACAGATACGCAGTATTTT. Protein product: CASSLSTGDGTDTQYF. This chain links TRBV5-1 with TRBJ2-3, with TRBD1 matching 7 bases. CDR3 length: 16 amino acids. Per germline, CDR1 SGHRS and CDR2 YFSETQ. With 1 base clipped from V and 1 base from J, the junction kept 6 bases outside the gene matches.